This TCR beta chain derives from a study of patients and donors after allogeneic stem cell transplantation. V shed 5 bases and J shed 1 base, with 17 bases lying between them. The CDR3 runs to 16 residues. MiXCR, applied by TCRdb to the RT-PCR reads, yields one record per CDR3 protein. The table lists about a million distinct CDR3 sequences, 18% of them singletons. Sequencing was performed on blood, either unsorted or a sorted T cell fraction (not recorded which). The source is a human donor who was either an allogeneic HSCT recipient or a stem cell or donor lymphocyte infusion donor (not recorded which). It is not recorded whose cells these are; they may come from a transplant donor. The chain joins TRBV12-3 or TRBV12-4 to TRBJ1-1; D is possibly TRBD1 (6 bases). In DNA, the CDR3 is TGTGCCAGCAGTGCCCCCGTCCCGACAGGGAACACTGAAGCTTTCTTT. Its translation: CASSAPVPTGNTEAFF.